This T cell receptor (beta chain) derives from a study of OX40 agonist ivuxolimab in advanced cancers. Repertoires were generated with immunoSEQ multiplex PCR, while TCRdb's copy carries only in-frame clones and drops some. The profile covers about 35,000 clones, with around four fifths appearing a single time and 20% to 30% taken by the ten largest. CDR1 and CDR2 from the germline V gene are LNHDA and SQIVND (reference sequence). V was cut by 1 base and J by 3 bases, with 7 bases left in between. The length of the CDR3 is 14 residues. Specimen: CD4+ or CD8+ T cells sorted from blood, collected in a trial of the OX40 agonist ivuxolimab. The rearrangement joins TRBV19 to TRBJ1-5; D not certain. The receptor comes from an adult with an advanced solid tumor such as melanoma, head and neck, liver or kidney cancer. The CDR3 sequence: CASSIGGFNQPQHF. The DNA for the CDR3 is TGTGCCAGTAGTATAGGGGGATTCAATCAGCCCCAGCATTTT.